This is a list of T cell receptor beta chains from one sample in a study of vaccination and CD4 T cells after COVID-19. TCRdb fed the PCR reads into MiXCR, producing one record per CDR3 protein. The repertoire has about 14,000 distinct CDR3 sequences, under 55% of them found once; the top ten carry 7.5% to 9%. No antigens are known for them. The sample was CD4+ T cells from blood, cultured in vitro, taken after SARS-CoV-2 vaccination. Receptors were obtained from a human donor who had recovered from COVID-19. The CDR3 runs from the conserved cysteine through the conserved F or W. A D gene is named only where the DNA matches it firmly. Rows may omit the clone size; those that give it use once, few, many or a size class.

abundance: NA; v_gene: TRBV12-3/TRBV12-4; d_gene: TRBD2; j_gene: TRBJ2-3; len: 16; CDR3nt: TGTGCCAGCAGTCCCCGGGTAGCGGGAGTGGCAGATACGCAGTATTTT; CDR3aa: CASSPRVAGVADTQYF
abundance: few; v_gene: TRBV4-2; d_gene: NA; j_gene: TRBJ2-2; len: 18; CDR3nt: TGTGCCAGCAGCCAAGTTCAGACCGCTAATACGAACACCGGGGAGCTGTTTTTT; CDR3aa: CASSQVQTANTNTGELFF
abundance: NA; v_gene: TRBV7-8; d_gene: TRBD1; j_gene: TRBJ2-7; len: 14; CDR3nt: TGTGCCAGCAGCCCCCGGGACAGAGGAGTCGAGCAGTACTTC; CDR3aa: CASSPRDRGVEQYF
abundance: few; v_gene: TRBV20-1; d_gene: NA; j_gene: TRBJ1-4; len: 14; CDR3nt: TGCAGTGCTAGAGAGGACGGGGATAATGAAAAACTGTTTTTT; CDR3aa: CSAREDGDNEKLFF
abundance: NA; v_gene: TRBV9; d_gene: TRBD1; j_gene: TRBJ1-2; len: 14; CDR3nt: TGTGCCAGCAGCGCCCGGGACAGGGGGTATGGCTACACCTTC; CDR3aa: CASSARDRGYGYTF
abundance: NA; v_gene: TRBV7-2; d_gene: NA; j_gene: TRBJ1-2; len: 15; CDR3nt: TGTGCCAGCAGCTTAGATAGGATTGGGGCTTATGGCTACACCTTC; CDR3aa: CASSLDRIGAYGYTF
abundance: NA; v_gene: TRBV7-3; d_gene: TRBD2; j_gene: TRBJ2-2; len: 15; CDR3nt: TGTGCCAGCAGCTTAGCGGGAGCGAACACCGGGGAGCTGTTTTTT; CDR3aa: CASSLAGANTGELFF
abundance: few; v_gene: TRBV15; d_gene: NA; j_gene: TRBJ1-5; len: 12; CDR3nt: TGTGCCACCAGCGGAAGAGATCAGCCCCAGCATTTT; CDR3aa: CATSGRDQPQHF
abundance: NA; v_gene: TRBV28; d_gene: TRBD1; j_gene: TRBJ2-7; len: 16; CDR3nt: TGTGCCAGCAGTTTAACCGGGACAGGGGGCTTCTACGAGCAGTACTTC; CDR3aa: CASSLTGTGGFYEQYF
abundance: few; v_gene: TRBV6-1; d_gene: NA; j_gene: TRBJ2-2; len: 16; CDR3nt: TGTGCCAGCAGCCCTGGGACTGTTAAAAACACCGGGGAGCTGTTTTTT; CDR3aa: CASSPGTVKNTGELFF
abundance: NA; v_gene: TRBV4-2; d_gene: NA; j_gene: TRBJ1-1; len: 13; CDR3nt: TGTGCCAGCAGCCAAGGAAGGGCATATCAAGCTTTCTTT; CDR3aa: CASSQGRAYQAFF
abundance: few; v_gene: TRBV6-1; d_gene: NA; j_gene: TRBJ1-4; len: 16; CDR3nt: TGTGCCAGCAGCCCCACGGGGGCGGGTGTTAATGAAAAACTGTTTTTT; CDR3aa: CASSPTGAGVNEKLFF
abundance: NA; v_gene: TRBV11-3; d_gene: NA; j_gene: TRBJ2-3; len: 15; CDR3nt: TGTGCCAGCAGCTTTGACGGGACTAGCACAGATACGCAGTATTTT; CDR3aa: CASSFDGTSTDTQYF
abundance: NA; v_gene: TRBV6-1; d_gene: TRBD2; j_gene: TRBJ2-3; len: 16; CDR3nt: TGTGCCAGCAGTGACTTTGGCTTGTGGGGGGGTGATACGCAGTATTTT; CDR3aa: CASSDFGLWGGDTQYF
abundance: NA; v_gene: TRBV24-1; d_gene: TRBD2; j_gene: TRBJ2-1; len: 15; CDR3nt: TGTGCCACCAGTGATGATAGCGGGAGGAGCAATGAGCAGTTCTTC; CDR3aa: CATSDDSGRSNEQFF
abundance: few; v_gene: TRBV20-1; d_gene: NA; j_gene: TRBJ1-2; len: 14; CDR3nt: TGCAGTGCTAGAGATCTCCGGCAGGGGTATGGCTACACCTTC; CDR3aa: CSARDLRQGYGYTF
abundance: NA; v_gene: TRBV20-1; d_gene: NA; j_gene: TRBJ2-1; len: 14; CDR3nt: TGCAGTGCTAGGGCAGGACAGGAGGGGACTAGTCAGTTCTTC; CDR3aa: CSARAGQEGTSQFF
abundance: large; v_gene: TRBV6-2/TRBV6-3; d_gene: NA; j_gene: TRBJ1-5; len: 14; CDR3nt: TGTGCCAGTTATACGGGGTTTAGCAATCAGCCCCAGCATTTT; CDR3aa: CASYTGFSNQPQHF
abundance: NA; v_gene: TRBV6-5; d_gene: NA; j_gene: TRBJ1-1; len: 16; CDR3nt: TGTGCCAGCAGTTACCAACGAGGGACGGCGGGCACTGAAGCTTTCTTT; CDR3aa: CASSYQRGTAGTEAFF
abundance: NA; v_gene: TRBV7-2; d_gene: TRBD1; j_gene: TRBJ1-4; len: 16; CDR3nt: TGTGCCAGCAGCCCCCAGCTGCGGACAGGAAAGGAAAAACTGTTTTTT; CDR3aa: CASSPQLRTGKEKLFF
abundance: NA; v_gene: TRBV6-1; d_gene: TRBD2; j_gene: TRBJ2-5; len: 14; CDR3nt: TGTGCCAGCAGCCCAAGCGGGAGGGGAGAGACCCAGTACTTC; CDR3aa: CASSPSGRGETQYF
abundance: NA; v_gene: TRBV7-8; d_gene: TRBD1; j_gene: TRBJ1-1; len: 16; CDR3nt: TGTGCCAGCAGCTTATCCCAGGGGGGGGGGGACACTGAAGCTTTCTTT; CDR3aa: CASSLSQGGGDTEAFF
abundance: NA; v_gene: TRBV5-1; d_gene: TRBD1; j_gene: TRBJ1-6; len: 15; CDR3nt: TGCGCCAGCAGCTTGGCCGGACAGGGTAATTCACCCCTCCACTTT; CDR3aa: CASSLAGQGNSPLHF
abundance: NA; v_gene: TRBV11-2; d_gene: NA; j_gene: TRBJ1-2; len: 17; CDR3nt: TGTGCCAGCAGCGGTATACAGGGTTTCGGGGGTACCTATGGCTACACCTTC; CDR3aa: CASSGIQGFGGTYGYTF
abundance: NA; v_gene: TRBV27; d_gene: NA; j_gene: TRBJ2-2; len: 12; CDR3nt: TGTGCCAGCAGGCGGAACACCGGGGAGCTGTTTTTT; CDR3aa: CASRRNTGELFF
abundance: medium-sized; v_gene: TRBV20-1; d_gene: TRBD1; j_gene: TRBJ2-7; len: 12; CDR3nt: TGCAGTGCTGCCCGGGACAGCTACGAGCAGTACTTC; CDR3aa: CSAARDSYEQYF
abundance: few; v_gene: TRBV24-1; d_gene: NA; j_gene: TRBJ2-3; len: 16; CDR3nt: TGTGCCACCAGTGATTCCCAGGGCGGTACCACAGATACGCAGTATTTT; CDR3aa: CATSDSQGGTTDTQYF
abundance: NA; v_gene: TRBV21-1; d_gene: NA; j_gene: TRBJ1-4; len: 16; CDR3nt: TGTGCCACCTCGAGGGCAGGGGGCGCCCGAAATGAAAAACTGTTTTTT; CDR3aa: CATSRAGGARNEKLFF
abundance: few; v_gene: TRBV20-1; d_gene: NA; j_gene: TRBJ2-1; len: 12; CDR3nt: TGCAGTGCTAGGTTCAGGGAAAATGAGCAGTTCTTC; CDR3aa: CSARFRENEQFF
abundance: few; v_gene: TRBV6-5; d_gene: NA; j_gene: TRBJ1-6; len: 14; CDR3nt: TGTGCCAGCAGTTCTACAGGGATGTATTCACCCCTCCACTTT; CDR3aa: CASSSTGMYSPLHF
abundance: medium-sized; v_gene: TRBV6-2/TRBV6-3; d_gene: NA; j_gene: TRBJ2-7; len: 17; CDR3nt: TGTGCCAGCAGTTCACACTCGCGGCCTCCGAACCCCTACGAGCAGTACTTC; CDR3aa: CASSSHSRPPNPYEQYF
abundance: NA; v_gene: TRBV18; d_gene: NA; j_gene: TRBJ1-1; len: 13; CDR3nt: TGTGCCAGCTCCCCAGAGGTTAACACTGAAGCTTTCTTT; CDR3aa: CASSPEVNTEAFF
abundance: few; v_gene: TRBV20-1; d_gene: NA; j_gene: TRBJ1-5; len: 13; CDR3nt: TGCAGTGCTCTAAGAGATAGCAATCAGCCCCAGCATTTT; CDR3aa: CSALRDSNQPQHF
abundance: NA; v_gene: TRBV19; d_gene: TRBD2; j_gene: TRBJ2-1; len: 16; CDR3nt: TGTGCCAGTAGTATAGCAGGACTAGCGAAATACAATGAGCAGTTCTTC; CDR3aa: CASSIAGLAKYNEQFF
abundance: NA; v_gene: TRBV6-1; d_gene: TRBD1; j_gene: TRBJ1-5; len: 15; CDR3nt: TGTGCCAGCAGTGAAGCTAGCGCAGGGGGTCAGCCCCAGCATTTT; CDR3aa: CASSEASAGGQPQHF
abundance: few; v_gene: TRBV7-9; d_gene: TRBD1; j_gene: TRBJ1-1; len: 13; CDR3nt: TGTGCCAGCGGTATGGGACAGGGCACTGAAGCTTTCTTT; CDR3aa: CASGMGQGTEAFF
abundance: NA; v_gene: TRBV5-6; d_gene: NA; j_gene: TRBJ1-1; len: 14; CDR3nt: TGTGCCAGCAGCTTGGACGCAGGTCGGGGTGAAGCTTTCTTT; CDR3aa: CASSLDAGRGEAFF
abundance: NA; v_gene: TRBV25-1; d_gene: TRBD1; j_gene: TRBJ2-1; len: 15; CDR3nt: TGTGCCAGCAGGGATGACAGGGGCGTCTACAATGAGCAGTTCTTC; CDR3aa: CASRDDRGVYNEQFF
abundance: NA; v_gene: TRBV11-2; d_gene: TRBD2; j_gene: TRBJ2-1; len: 15; CDR3nt: TGTGCCAGCAGCTTAGCACTAGCGGTAGGGAATGAGCAGTTCTTC; CDR3aa: CASSLALAVGNEQFF
abundance: medium-sized; v_gene: TRBV6-4; d_gene: TRBD1; j_gene: TRBJ2-5; len: 15; CDR3nt: TGTGCCAGCAGTGTCAGGGGGTCCAGGGAAGAGACCCAGTACTTC; CDR3aa: CASSVRGSREETQYF
abundance: NA; v_gene: TRBV20-1; d_gene: TRBD2; j_gene: TRBJ2-7; len: 13; CDR3nt: TGCAGTGCCTCTATAGCGGGAGACTACGAGCAGTACTTC; CDR3aa: CSASIAGDYEQYF
abundance: medium-sized; v_gene: TRBV19; d_gene: NA; j_gene: TRBJ2-7; len: 13; CDR3nt: TGTGCCAGTAGTATTCGAGGGGACTACGAGCAGTACTTC; CDR3aa: CASSIRGDYEQYF
abundance: NA; v_gene: TRBV2; d_gene: NA; j_gene: TRBJ2-5; len: 12; CDR3nt: TGTGCCAGCAGTGCTTACCAAGAGACCCAGTACTTC; CDR3aa: CASSAYQETQYF
abundance: few; v_gene: TRBV10-3; d_gene: NA; j_gene: TRBJ1-6; len: 14; CDR3nt: TGTGCCATCCAAGAAGGACGGATTAATTCACCCCTCCACTTT; CDR3aa: CAIQEGRINSPLHF
abundance: medium-sized; v_gene: TRBV28; d_gene: TRBD2; j_gene: TRBJ2-7; len: 13; CDR3nt: TGTGCCAGCAGACTAGCGGGTGGCTACGAGCAGTACTTC; CDR3aa: CASRLAGGYEQYF